This note documents a single T cell receptor (beta chain) sequence. In this sample, this clone turned up a few times. Its antigen is unknown. Base qualities are not recorded, but no much larger clone differs from it by a single base. The source of the sample is a study of T cell responses to AZD1222 COVID-19 vaccine (dated by TCRdb to the early 2020s). The study in broad terms: A total of approximately 230 trial participants underwent TCR sequencing, of whom some 210 received two doses of AZD1222 and around 26 received two doses of the MenACWY control vaccine. Trial participants were enrolled into age subgroups of 18-55, 56-69 and 70-plus years, which contained about 160, 30 and 59 TCR-sequenced participants, respectively.

Explained via the paper, the time point label denotes: about 28 days (+/-7) after the second vaccine dose. Because spike-specific TCR depth and breadth did not differ between the two schedules, AZD1222 recipients who got a second dose at roughly 4 weeks were pooled with those who got a second dose at roughly 12 weeks. Vaccinee samples came from UK trials COV001 and COV002, including a single-blind randomized controlled phase 2/3 trial of AZD1222 (ChAdOx1 nCoV-19) in healthy adults. For TCRbeta chain sequencing, PBMC samples from trial participants were taken at day 0 and at day 28 after the second dose. Results the study describes overall, beyond this receptor: In the small 56-69-year group, the increase in depth fell short of significance, most likely because of low power. No day 14 peak-response samples were available, so repertoires were characterized only after the peak T cell response. Reportedly, close to half of the unique spike-specific TCRs recognized epitopes lying outside the regions that are mutated in the B.1.351 and B.1.1.7 variants. Most participants were white British and females outnumbered males, and the authors suggested that clonal diversity may have been underestimated. Conclusions about previously exposed vaccinees were limited because only six AZD1222 recipients were SARS-CoV-2 seropositive at baseline. A significant rise in spike-specific TCR breadth and depth was observed after two AZD1222 doses relative to day 0 and relative to MenACWY recipients. The whole spike protein was spanned by vaccine-associated CD4 TCRs, and dominant responses were seen in regions 160-218 and 743-854.

For CDR1 and CDR2, the germline V gene lists LGHNA and YNFKEQ. Deletion took 1 base off V and 3 bases off J, with a span of 12 bases between the germline ends. The CDR3, from cysteine to phenylalanine, totals 15 residues. Only the CDR3 DNA stays, 45 bases, in frame from base 1. The CDR3 regions of human TCRbeta chains were subjected to immunosequencing. As for how the authors treated the data: Repertoire TCRs were checked for matches against a reference library of SARS-CoV-2-specific TCRs that had been generated using the MIRA antigen-specificity platform. Breadth was defined as the fraction of unique TCRs that were SARS-CoV-2-associated. Depth was defined as the fraction of total T cells that were SARS-CoV-2-associated. Each spike-specific TCR was assigned to its reactive spike region and to a CD4 or CD8 class using the MIRA data. Log10-transformed breadth and depth values were compared by one-way ANOVA with Sidak's multiple comparisons tests. The source is immuneACCESS, and TCRdb retained only in-frame sequences with V and J called. Part of the clones is not carried over; for the studies checked, unresolved V genes explain less than half of this, and the remainder is unexplained. D and trimming come from the DNA, and the V and J calls and clone size come from that table. This sample comprises around 80,000 clones, roughly 80% of them detected only once. Under 1.5% of the sample rests with the top ten.

The material sequenced was peripheral blood, taken 28 days after the second AZD1222 dose. This sequence originates from an adult who received the AZD1222 COVID-19 vaccine. This receptor chain uses TRBV4-2 and TRBJ1-2; possibly the D gene is TRBD1, per 5 matching bases. The CDR3 reads CASSQVQGSDYGYTF. The nucleotide sequence reads as follows: TGTGCCAGCAGCCAAGTTCAGGGTAGCGACTATGGCTACACCTTC.